The present entry profiles one T cell receptor beta chain with its context. Its cognate antigen is unknown. PCR involved 60 Vbeta and 13 Jbeta primers. Sequenced by immunoSEQ multiplex PCR; TCRdb stores in-frame clones only, minus some. The sample carries roughly 120,000 clones, 74% recorded once. V was shortened by 3 bases and J by 0 bases, with 15 bases between the two germline ends. The CDR3 totals 18 residues. The germline V gene encodes CDR1 LNHDA and CDR2 SQIVND (reference sequence). This entry is derived from a study of cytomegalovirus exposure and HLA in healthy donors. Study results and limitations: V- and J-gene trimming of TCR beta was linked (in a later analysis) to a missense DCLRE1C variant. It emerged from a later analysis that several of the most significant clusters appeared to be linked to common viral pathogens. It was only CMV serostatus that was available as immune exposure information. Cytomegalovirus association was assigned to some 160 TCR beta chains.

The specimen sequenced was PBMCs. The gene calls are TRBV19 and TRBJ2-6; the D is unclear. The clonotype originates from a woman aged 45-65 years in good health and CMV-seropositive. CDR3 sequence reads: CASSMSQALSSGANVLTF. The CDR3 coding sequence is TGTGCCAGTAGTATGAGCCAAGCCCTAAGCTCTGGGGCCAACGTCCTGACTTTC.